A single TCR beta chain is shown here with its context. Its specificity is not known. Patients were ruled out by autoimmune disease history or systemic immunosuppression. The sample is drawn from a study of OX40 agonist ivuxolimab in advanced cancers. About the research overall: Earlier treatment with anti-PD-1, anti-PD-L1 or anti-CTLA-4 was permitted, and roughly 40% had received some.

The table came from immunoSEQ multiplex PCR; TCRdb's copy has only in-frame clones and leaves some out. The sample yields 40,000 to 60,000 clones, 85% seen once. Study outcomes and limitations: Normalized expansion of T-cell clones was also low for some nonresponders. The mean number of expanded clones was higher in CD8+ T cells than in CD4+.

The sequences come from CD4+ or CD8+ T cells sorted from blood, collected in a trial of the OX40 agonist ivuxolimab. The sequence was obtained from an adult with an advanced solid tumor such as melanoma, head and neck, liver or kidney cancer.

CDR3 region: CASSPLPGDTQYF. The CDR3 DNA reads as TGTGCCAGTAGCCCCCTTCCCGGAGATACGCAGTATTTT. This rearrangement joins TRBV19 to TRBJ2-3; the D is unclear. V was cut by 6 bases and J by 5 bases, with 12 bases left in between. CDR3 length: 13 amino acids. In germline, CDR1 is LNHDA, CDR2 SQIVND (reference sequence). Looking up the rest from reference TRBV19 and TRBJ2-3 gives the full variable domain: DGGITQSPKYLFRKEGQNVTLSCEQNLNHDAMYWYRQDPGQGLRLIYYSQIVNDFQKGDIAEGYSVSREKKESFPLTVTSAQKNPTAFYLCASSPLPGDTQYFGPGTRLTVL.